The T cell receptor (beta chain) described here comes from a study of blood T cells in healthy people across ages. Each of the donors had approximately 10 milliliters of peripheral blood drawn into EDTA-treated Vacutainer tubes. The table lists this clonotype with many counts. Its target is not known. CDR1 and CDR2 (germline): ENHRY, SYGVKD. Trimming stripped 4 bases from V and 5 bases from J, with 9 bases between. The CDR3 is 14 residues long. Whole-study findings and limits: Naive T cell percentage showed a strong correlation with TCR beta diversity.

Primers used in a second PCR of about 6 to 12 cycles were a sample-barcoded 5' primer and a J-beta primer mix. Via MiXCR, TCRdb re-called the 5' RACE reads, giving one row per CDR3 protein. The table records 710,000 or so distinct CDR3 sequences, 20% to 25% of them present only once. Material for sequencing was blood. This chain links TRBV10-3 with TRBJ1-6; TRBD1 is a possible D gene (5 bases). The TCR comes from a man between 65 and 79 years old in good health. CDR3 in DNA: TGTGCCATCAGTGGCCCGGGGGATAATTCACCCCTCCACTTT. The encoded protein is CAISGPGDNSPLHF.